The present TCR beta chain was sequenced within a study of patients and donors after allogeneic stem cell transplantation. This clonotype was observed a handful of times. This CDR3 is 14 amino acids long. Germline loops: CDR1 SGHRS, CDR2 YFSETQ. V shed 2 bases, J shed 4 bases, and the junction held 3 bases outside the gene matches. TCRdb re-analysed the RT-PCR reads in MiXCR, keeping a single row per CDR3 protein. The sample holds some 160,000 distinct CDR3 sequences, approximately 24% seen once. The sequence was collected from a human donor who was either an allogeneic HSCT recipient or a stem cell or donor lymphocyte infusion donor (not recorded which). It is not recorded whose cells these are; they may come from a transplant donor. The specimen was blood, either unsorted or a sorted T cell fraction (not recorded which). J is TRBJ2-1 and V is TRBV5-1; 7 bases are shared with TRBD2. CDR3 coding DNA: TGCGCCAGCAGCTTTTCTAGCGGATACAATGAGCAGTTCTTC. Translated, it gives CASSFSSGYNEQFF.